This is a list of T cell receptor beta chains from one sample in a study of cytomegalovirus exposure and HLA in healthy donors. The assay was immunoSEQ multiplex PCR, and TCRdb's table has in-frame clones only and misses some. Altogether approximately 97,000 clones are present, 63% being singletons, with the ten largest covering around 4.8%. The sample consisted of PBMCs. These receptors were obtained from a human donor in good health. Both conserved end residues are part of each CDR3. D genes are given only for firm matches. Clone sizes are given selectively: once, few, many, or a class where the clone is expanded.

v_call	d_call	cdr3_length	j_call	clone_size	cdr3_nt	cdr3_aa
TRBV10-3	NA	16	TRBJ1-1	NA	TGTGCCATCAGTGAGTCGGCGGGGGCAGGGAACACTGAAGCTTTCTTT	CAISESAGAGNTEAFF
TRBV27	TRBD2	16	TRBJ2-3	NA	TGTGCCAGCAGTTCGAGCGGGAGGGCTAACACAGATACGCAGTATTTT	CASSSSGRANTDTQYF
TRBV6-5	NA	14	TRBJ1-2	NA	TGTGCCAGCAGTTACTCCTCTGGCCTTGCTGGCTACACCTTC	CASSYSSGLAGYTF
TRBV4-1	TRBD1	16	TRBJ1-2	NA	TGCGCCAGCAGCCTACGACCGGGACAGGGGATCTATGGCTACACCTTC	CASSLRPGQGIYGYTF
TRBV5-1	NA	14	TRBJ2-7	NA	TGCGCCAGCAGCTTGCGTGTGGGGAGTCTTGAGCAGTACTTC	CASSLRVGSLEQYF
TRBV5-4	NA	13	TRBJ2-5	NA	TGTGCCAGCAGCCAGGACCCCAGCGGGACCCAGTACTTC	CASSQDPSGTQYF
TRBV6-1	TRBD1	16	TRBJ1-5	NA	TGTGCCAGCAGTGAAGCCCAGGGGGCAGGCGATCAGCCCCAGCATTTT	CASSEAQGAGDQPQHF
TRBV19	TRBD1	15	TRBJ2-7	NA	TGTGCCAGTAGCGACGGGACAGGGGGCGGCTACGAGCAGTACTTC	CASSDGTGGGYEQYF
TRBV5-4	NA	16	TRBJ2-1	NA	TGTGCCAGCAGCTTGGGGCCAGCGGGCGCCTACAATGAGCAGTTCTTC	CASSLGPAGAYNEQFF
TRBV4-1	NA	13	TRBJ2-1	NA	TGCGCCAGCAGCCTATTCGGGTCGAATGAGCAGTTCTTC	CASSLFGSNEQFF
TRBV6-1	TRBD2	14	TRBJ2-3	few	TGTGCCAGCTTTAGCGGGAGTTATACAGATACGCAGTATTTT	CASFSGSYTDTQYF
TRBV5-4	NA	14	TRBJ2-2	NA	TGTGCCAGCAGCTTGGCACAGGGCTGGGGGGAGCTGTTTTTT	CASSLAQGWGELFF
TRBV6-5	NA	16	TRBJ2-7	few	TGTGCCAGCAGTTCTCGGCTGACAGTCTCCCACTACGAGCAGTACTTC	CASSSRLTVSHYEQYF
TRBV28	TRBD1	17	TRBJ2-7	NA	TGTGCCAGCCAATCCATACCGGGACAGGGATGGGACTACGAGCAGTACTTC	CASQSIPGQGWDYEQYF
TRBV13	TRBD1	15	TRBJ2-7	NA	TGTGCCAGCAGCTGGGGACAGACCTATACATCCGAGCAGTACTTC	CASSWGQTYTSEQYF
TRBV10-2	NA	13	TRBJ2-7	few	TGCGCCAGCACCGATCACAGGGAGTACGAGCAGTACTTC	CASTDHREYEQYF
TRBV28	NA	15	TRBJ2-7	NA	TGTGCCAGCAGTTTAGCTGGGGGGGCGCTCTACGAGCAGTACTTC	CASSLAGGALYEQYF
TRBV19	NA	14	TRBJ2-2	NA	TGTGCCAGTAGTTTCCGGGGAGGCACCGGGGAGCTGTTTTTT	CASSFRGGTGELFF
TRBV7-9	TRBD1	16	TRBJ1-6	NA	TGTGCCAGCAGCTTAATTTTCGGGACAGGTCGCTCACCCCTCCACTTT	CASSLIFGTGRSPLHF
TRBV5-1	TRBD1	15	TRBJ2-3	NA	TGCGCCAGCAGCTGGAACACAGGGGGCACAGATACGCAGTATTTT	CASSWNTGGTDTQYF
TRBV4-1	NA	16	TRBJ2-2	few	TGCGCCAGCAGCCAAGCACGGGAGTTTCACACCGGGGAGCTGTTTTTT	CASSQAREFHTGELFF
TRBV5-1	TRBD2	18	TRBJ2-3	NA	TGCGCCAGCAGCTTGAGACTAGCGGGAGGGCCGGGGACAGATACGCAGTATTTT	CASSLRLAGGPGTDTQYF
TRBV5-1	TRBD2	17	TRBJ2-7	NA	TGCGCCAGCAGCCCGGGGGTACGCGGGGGAAGCTCCTACGAGCAGTACTTC	CASSPGVRGGSSYEQYF
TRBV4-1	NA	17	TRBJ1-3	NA	TGCGCCAGCAGCCAAGATCGGGACTCCAGCTCTGGAAACACCATATATTTT	CASSQDRDSSSGNTIYF
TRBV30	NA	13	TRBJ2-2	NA	TGTGCCTGGAGTGTAGGGGGGGCCGGGGAGCTGTTTTTT	CAWSVGGAGELFF
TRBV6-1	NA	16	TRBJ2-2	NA	TGTGCCAGCAGTGAATCGAGGACAAGGTCGTCCGGGGAGCTGTTTTTT	CASSESRTRSSGELFF
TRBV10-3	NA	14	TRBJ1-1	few	TGTGCCATCAGTGAGATTCCCTCCTCCTCTGAAGCTTTCTTT	CAISEIPSSSEAFF
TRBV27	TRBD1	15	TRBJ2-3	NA	TGTGCCAGCAGTAGTTTATCAGGGGGCAAAGATACGCAGTATTTT	CASSSLSGGKDTQYF
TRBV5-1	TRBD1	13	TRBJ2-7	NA	TGCGCCAGCTGGGGACAGGGGGCCAACGAGCAGTACTTC	CASWGQGANEQYF
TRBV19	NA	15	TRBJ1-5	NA	TGTGCCAGTAGTACAGGGTGGGAAAGCAATCAGCCCCAGCATTTT	CASSTGWESNQPQHF
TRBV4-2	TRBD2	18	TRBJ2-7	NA	TGTGCCAGCAGCCAAGAGGGACTAGCGCCCACAAGCTCCTACGAGCAGTACTTC	CASSQEGLAPTSSYEQYF
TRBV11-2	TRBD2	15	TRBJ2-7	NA	TGTGCCACCGCGCTACTAGCGGGAGGGCCCTACGAGCAGTACTTC	CATALLAGGPYEQYF
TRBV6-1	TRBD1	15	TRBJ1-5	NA	TGTGCCAGCATCTCAGGCAGGGGGGGCAATCAGCCCCAGCATTTT	CASISGRGGNQPQHF
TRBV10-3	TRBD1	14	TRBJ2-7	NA	TGTGCCATCAATCTGGGACAGAGCTCCTACGAGCAGTACTTC	CAINLGQSSYEQYF
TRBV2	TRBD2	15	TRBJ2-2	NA	TGTGCCAGCAGTCGTCTTAGCGGGTTTAGCGGGGAGCTGTTTTTT	CASSRLSGFSGELFF
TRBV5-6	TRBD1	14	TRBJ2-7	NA	TGTGCCAGCAGCCCCCCGGACAGGGGTCACGAGCAGTACTTC	CASSPPDRGHEQYF
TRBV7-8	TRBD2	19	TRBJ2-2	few	TGTGCCAGCAGCTCCGCTCGGGGTAGCGGGAGGGCCCGGATCGGGGAGCTGTTTTTT	CASSSARGSGRARIGELFF
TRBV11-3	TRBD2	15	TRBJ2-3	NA	TGTGCCAGCAGCCGAGAGCCTAGCGGAACAGATACGCAGTATTTT	CASSREPSGTDTQYF
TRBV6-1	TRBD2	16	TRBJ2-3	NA	TGTGCCAGCAGTGAAGTAGTAGCGGGAGGCGGTGATACGCAGTATTTT	CASSEVVAGGGDTQYF
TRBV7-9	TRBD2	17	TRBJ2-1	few	TGTGCCAGCAGCTTAGCGCGGCAGCGGGATCGAAGCAATGAGCAGTTCTTC	CASSLARQRDRSNEQFF
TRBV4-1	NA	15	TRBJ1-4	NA	TGCGCCAGCACCCAAATGGAGGGCGCTAATGAAAAACTGTTTTTT	CASTQMEGANEKLFF
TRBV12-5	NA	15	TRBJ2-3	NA	TGTGCTAGTGGTTTGGAACAGGTTATGTATGATACGCAGTATTTT	CASGLEQVMYDTQYF
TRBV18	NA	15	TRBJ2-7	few	TGTGCCAGCTCCCACAGCACTTTGGTATCCTACGAGCAGTACTTC	CASSHSTLVSYEQYF
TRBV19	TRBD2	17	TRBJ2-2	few	TGTGCCAGTAGCGCGTCGTGGACTAGCCCATACACCGGGGAGCTGTTTTTT	CASSASWTSPYTGELFF